These 17 T cell receptor beta chains were all obtained from the same sample, sequenced in a study of blood T cell repertoires in COVID-19. The assay was immunoSEQ multiplex PCR, and TCRdb's table has in-frame clones only and misses some. This table has about 330,000 clones, over 75% appearing once. Sequenced: PBMCs or T cells enriched from blood (not recorded which). These receptors all stem from a man aged 30 to 39 who had recovered from COVID-19.

V gene TRBV3-1 (or the pseudogene TRBV3-2) combines with J gene TRBJ2-7; 8 bases line up with TRBD2. Trimming took 2 bases from V and 0 from J; bases not matched to a gene: 3. In germline, CDR1 is LGHDT, CDR2 YNNKEL (reference sequence). The CDR3 is 15 amino acids. The chain's CDR3 is CASSQRGGLSYEQYF. The CDR3 DNA reads TGTGCCAGCAGCCAACGGGGGGGCCTCTCCTACGAGCAGTACTTC.

V usage is TRBV5-6 and J usage is TRBJ1-2; 9 bases agree with TRBD1. The CDR3 totals 15 residues. Germline CDR1 is SGHDT and CDR2 is YYEEEE. The J segment lost 8 bases and the V segment lost 4 bases, leaving 12 bases of the junction unmatched. The DNA of the CDR3 is TGTGCCAGCAGCACCCGGGACAGGGACGTCTGGGGCTACACCTTC. It translates to CASSTRDRDVWGYTF.

The chain uses TRBV20-1 and TRBJ1-6, with 8 bases lining up with TRBD1. Germline CDR1 reads DFQATT; CDR2 reads SNEGSKA (reference sequence). J gave up 7 bases and V 3 bases, and 11 bases lay outside the gene matches. This CDR3 region has 16 residues. The CDR3, as DNA: TGCAGTGCTAGTGGGGCTGTGGGACAGGCCAATTCACCCCTCCACTTT. It codes for CSASGAVGQANSPLHF.

This chain joins TRBV27 and TRBJ2-7; D gene ambiguous. The CDR3 is 15 amino acids. Per germline, CDR1 MNHEY and CDR2 SMNVEV (reference sequence). V was trimmed by 2 bases and J by 0 bases, leaving 11 bases between them. As DNA, the CDR3 is TGTGCCAGCAGTTTAAGTGTGGCCCGCTCCTACGAGCAGTACTTC. Its protein product is CASSLSVARSYEQYF.

V gene TRBV2 combines with J gene TRBJ2-7; TRBD1 aligns across 7 bases. This CDR3 contains 14 residues. Germline values: CDR1 SNHLY, CDR2 FYNNEI. The junction had 11 bases not matched to a gene; V was cut back by 7 bases and J by 5 bases. As DNA, the CDR3 is TGTGCCAGCATCCAAAACAGGGGCGGGCACGAGCAGTACTTC. Residues: CASIQNRGGHEQYF.

The chain has TRBV9 and TRBJ1-2, with a weak D call TRBD1 (6 bases). The V gene lost 4 bases and the J gene lost 2 bases, with 15 bases spanning the gap. Germline CDR1 reads SGDLS; CDR2 reads YYNGEE. This CDR3 is built from 15 residues. CDR3 sequence: CASSLEGRGNYGYTF. CDR3 DNA sequence: TGTGCCAGCAGCCTAGAGGGTAGGGGGAACTATGGCTACACCTTC. Drawing the rest from reference TRBV9 and TRBJ1-2, the complete variable domain is DSGVTQTPKHLITATGQRVTLRCSPRSGDLSVYWYQQSLDQGLQFLIQYYNGEERAKGNILERFSAQQFPDLHSELNLSSLELGDSALYFCASSLEGRGNYGYTFGSGTRLTVV.

The chain couples TRBV5-1 to TRBJ1-2, with 7 bases fitting TRBD1. Germline CDR1 SGHRS, CDR2 YFSETQ. Trimming at V came to 0 bases and at J to 5 bases, leaving 10 bases not matched to a gene. The CDR3 loop spans 16 amino acids. CDR3 sequence reads: CASSLGGTEYWYGYTF. DNA for the CDR3: TGCGCCAGCAGCTTGGGCGGGACAGAATATTGGTATGGCTACACCTTC.

The V call is TRBV2, the J call TRBJ2-3, with a tentative D call TRBD1 (5 bases). The CDR3 is 15 amino acids. V was trimmed by 4 bases and J by 0 bases, leaving 11 bases between them. In germline, CDR1 is SNHLY, CDR2 FYNNEI. CDR3 nucleotide sequence: TGTGCCAGCAGTGTGACAGCTCATAGCACAGATACGCAGTATTTT. Translation: CASSVTAHSTDTQYF.

The chain has TRBV2 and TRBJ1-1, with D perhaps matching TRBD1 (6 bases). Trimming removed 7 bases from V and 0 bases from J, with 12 bases in between. The CDR3 loop spans 14 amino acids. Germline lookup yields CDR1 SNHLY and CDR2 FYNNEI. DNA for the CDR3: TGTGCCAGCACCTCGACAGGTTTGAACACTGAAGCTTTCTTT. Its protein product is CASTSTGLNTEAFF.

The chain uses TRBV18 and TRBJ2-7; 8 positions match TRBD1. Germline V CDR1 and CDR2: KGHSH, LQKENI. Unmatched junction bases numbered 2, after V lost 0 bases and J lost 4 bases. The CDR3 totals 14 residues. DNA of the CDR3: TGTGCCAGCTCACCACCGGGACAGGCGTACGAGCAGTACTTC. It encodes CASSPPGQAYEQYF.

The chain employs TRBV28 and TRBJ1-2, with D perhaps TRBD1 (5 bases). Germline V gene lookup returns CDR1 MDHEN and CDR2 SYDVKM. The CDR3 runs to 12 residues. V dropped 5 bases and J dropped 5 bases, with 9 bases sitting between them. The CDR3 DNA reads TGTGCCAGCAGTCGCCGACAGTATGGCTACACCTTC. Encoded protein: CASSRRQYGYTF.

The chain employs TRBV5-1 and TRBJ1-4; TRBD1 agrees at 11 bases. The ends lost 4 bases at V and 5 bases at J; junction bases unmatched: 4. The germline CDR1 and CDR2 sequences are SGHRS and YFSETQ. The CDR3 spans 15 residues. CDR3 bases: TGCGCCAGCAGCCTACGGGACAGGGGGAATGAAAAACTGTTTTTT. Protein: CASSLRDRGNEKLFF.

CDR3 protein: CASSGSQRGGVDTQYF. The DNA of the CDR3 is TGTGCCAGCAGCGGATCGCAGCGGGGGGGCGTAGATACGCAGTATTTT. V usage is TRBV9 and J usage is TRBJ2-3; TRBD2 aligns across 10 bases. The germline gives CDR1 SGDLS, CDR2 YYNGEE. Trimming removed 3 bases from V and 5 bases from J; junction bases left unmatched: 9. The CDR3 is made up of 16 amino acids.

V and J are TRBV28 and TRBJ1-1; TRBD1 matches 9 bases. Germline CDR1 and CDR2: MDHEN and SYDVKM. The CDR3 is made up of 17 amino acids. With V trimmed by 3 bases and J by 5 bases, 13 bases remained unmatched. The CDR3 loop is CASSFPGTGLGRTEAFF. CDR3 in DNA: TGTGCCAGCAGTTTTCCCGGGACAGGGCTAGGGCGGACTGAAGCTTTCTTT.

This rearrangement joins TRBV2 to TRBJ2-4, with 7 bases identical to TRBD1. The CDR3 totals 15 residues. The J segment lost 5 bases and the V segment lost 2 bases, leaving 6 bases of the junction unmatched. Looked up from germline, CDR1 is SNHLY and CDR2 is FYNNEI. This CDR3 is CASSETRDSENIQYF. The CDR3 region has the DNA TGTGCCAGCAGTGAAACACGGGACAGTGAAAACATTCAGTACTTC.

This clone was seen more than once but under ten times. The V call is TRBV10-3, the J call TRBJ1-2; 7 nucleotides align to TRBD1. CDR3 length: 14 amino acids. Unmatched junction bases numbered 8, after V lost 4 bases and J lost 6 bases. The germline V gene has CDR1 ENHRY and CDR2 SYGVKD. In DNA form, the CDR3 reads TGTGCCATCAGTGGCGGACAGGTGACGGATGGCTACACCTTC. Its protein product is CAISGGQVTDGYTF.

The V call is TRBV12-3 or TRBV12-4, the J call TRBJ1-2; 8 bases fit TRBD1. This CDR3 is built from 13 residues. Trimming took 6 bases from V and 5 from J; bases not matched to a gene: 5. The CDR3 here is CASSPDRGYGYTF. DNA for the CDR3: TGTGCCAGCAGCCCCGACAGGGGATATGGCTACACCTTC.